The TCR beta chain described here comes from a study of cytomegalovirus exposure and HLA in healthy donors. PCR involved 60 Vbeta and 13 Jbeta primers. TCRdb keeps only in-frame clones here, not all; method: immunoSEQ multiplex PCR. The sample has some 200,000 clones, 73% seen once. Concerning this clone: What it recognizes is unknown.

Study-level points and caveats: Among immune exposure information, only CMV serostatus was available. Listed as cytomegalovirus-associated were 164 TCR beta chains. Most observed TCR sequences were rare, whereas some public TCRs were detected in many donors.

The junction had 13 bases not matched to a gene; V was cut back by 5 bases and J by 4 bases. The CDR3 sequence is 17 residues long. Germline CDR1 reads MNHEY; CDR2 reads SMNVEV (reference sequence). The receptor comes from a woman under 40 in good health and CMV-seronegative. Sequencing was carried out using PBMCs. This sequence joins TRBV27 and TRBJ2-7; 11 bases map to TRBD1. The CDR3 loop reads CASSTPDRGHPGYEQYF. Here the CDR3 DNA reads TGTGCCAGCAGTACCCCGGACAGGGGGCACCCCGGTTACGAGCAGTACTTC.